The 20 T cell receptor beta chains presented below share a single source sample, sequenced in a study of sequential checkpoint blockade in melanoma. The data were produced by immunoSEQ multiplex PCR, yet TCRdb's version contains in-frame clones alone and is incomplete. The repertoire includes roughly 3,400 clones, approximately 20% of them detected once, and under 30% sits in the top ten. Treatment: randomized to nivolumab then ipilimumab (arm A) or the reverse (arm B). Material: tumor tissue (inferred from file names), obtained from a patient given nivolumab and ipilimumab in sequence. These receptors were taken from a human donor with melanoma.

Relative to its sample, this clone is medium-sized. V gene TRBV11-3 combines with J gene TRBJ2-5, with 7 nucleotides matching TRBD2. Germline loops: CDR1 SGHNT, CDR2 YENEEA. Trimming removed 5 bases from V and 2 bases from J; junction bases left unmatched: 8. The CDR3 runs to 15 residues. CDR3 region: CASSPVGGGQETQYF. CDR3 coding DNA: TGTGCCAGCAGCCCGGTAGGCGGGGGACAAGAGACCCAGTACTTC.

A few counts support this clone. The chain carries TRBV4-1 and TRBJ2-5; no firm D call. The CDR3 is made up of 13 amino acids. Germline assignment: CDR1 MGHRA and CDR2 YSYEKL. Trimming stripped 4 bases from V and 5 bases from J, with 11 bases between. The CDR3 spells CASSLLSRETQYF. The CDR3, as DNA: TGCGCCAGCAGCCTTCTTTCCAGGGAGACCCAGTACTTC.

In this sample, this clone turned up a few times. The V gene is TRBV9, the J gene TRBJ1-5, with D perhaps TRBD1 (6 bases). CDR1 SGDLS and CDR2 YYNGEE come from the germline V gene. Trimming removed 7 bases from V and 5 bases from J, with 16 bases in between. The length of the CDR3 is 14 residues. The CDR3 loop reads CASSRGGTDQPQHF. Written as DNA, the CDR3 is TGTGCCAGCTCTAGGGGGGGTACGGATCAGCCCCAGCATTTT.

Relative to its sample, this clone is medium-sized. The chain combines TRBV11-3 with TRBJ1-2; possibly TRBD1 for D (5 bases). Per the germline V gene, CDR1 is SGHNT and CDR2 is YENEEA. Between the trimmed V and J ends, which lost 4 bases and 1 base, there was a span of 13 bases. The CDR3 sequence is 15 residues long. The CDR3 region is CASSWGVGLNYGYTF. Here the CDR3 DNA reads TGTGCCAGCAGCTGGGGGGTTGGACTTAACTATGGCTACACCTTC.

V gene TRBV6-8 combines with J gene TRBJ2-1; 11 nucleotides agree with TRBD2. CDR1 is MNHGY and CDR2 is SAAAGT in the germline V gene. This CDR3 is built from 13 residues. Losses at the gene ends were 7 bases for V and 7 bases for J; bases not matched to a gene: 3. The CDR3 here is CASMTSGVNEQFF. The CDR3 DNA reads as TGTGCCAGCATGACTAGCGGGGTTAATGAGCAGTTCTTC.

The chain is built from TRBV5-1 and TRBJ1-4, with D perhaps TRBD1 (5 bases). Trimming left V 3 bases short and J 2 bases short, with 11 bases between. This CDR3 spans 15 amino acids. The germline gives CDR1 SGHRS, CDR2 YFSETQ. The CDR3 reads CASSSLGATNEKLFF. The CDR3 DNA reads TGCGCCAGCAGCTCTCTAGGGGCGACTAATGAAAAACTGTTTTTT.

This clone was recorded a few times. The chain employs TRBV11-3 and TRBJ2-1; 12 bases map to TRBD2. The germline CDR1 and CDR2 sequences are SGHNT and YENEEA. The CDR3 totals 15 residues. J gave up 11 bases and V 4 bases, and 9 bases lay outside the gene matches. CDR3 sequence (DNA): TGTGCCAGCAGCTCCGGACTAGCGGGGCTCCAGCAGCAGTTCTTC. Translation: CASSSGLAGLQQQFF.

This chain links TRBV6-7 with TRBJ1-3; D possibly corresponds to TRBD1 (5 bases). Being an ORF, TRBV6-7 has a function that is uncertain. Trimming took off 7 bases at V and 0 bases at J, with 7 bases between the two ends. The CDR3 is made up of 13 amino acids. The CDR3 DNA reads TGTGCCAGCAAGCAGGGCTCTGGAAACACCATATATTTT. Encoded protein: CASKQGSGNTIYF.

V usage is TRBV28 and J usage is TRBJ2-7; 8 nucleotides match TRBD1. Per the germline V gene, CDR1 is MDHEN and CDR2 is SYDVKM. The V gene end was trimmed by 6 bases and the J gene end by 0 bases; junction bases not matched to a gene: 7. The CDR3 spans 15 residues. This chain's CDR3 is CASSPITGGSYEQYV. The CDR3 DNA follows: TGTGCCAGCAGCCCTATTACAGGGGGCTCCTACGAGCAGTACGTC.

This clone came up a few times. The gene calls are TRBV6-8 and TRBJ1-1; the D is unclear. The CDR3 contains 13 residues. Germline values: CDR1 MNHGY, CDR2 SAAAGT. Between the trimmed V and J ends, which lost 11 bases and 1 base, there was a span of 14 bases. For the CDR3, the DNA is TGTGCCTCTCGGGGTTACGGGAACACTGAAGCTTTCTTT. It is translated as CASRGYGNTEAFF.

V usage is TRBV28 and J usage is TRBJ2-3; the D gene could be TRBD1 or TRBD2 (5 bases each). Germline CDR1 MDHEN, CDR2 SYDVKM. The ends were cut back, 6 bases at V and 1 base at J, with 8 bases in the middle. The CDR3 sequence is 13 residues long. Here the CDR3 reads CASRVGGTDTQYF. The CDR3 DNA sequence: TGTGCCAGCAGGGTGGGGGGCACAGATACGCAGTATTTT.

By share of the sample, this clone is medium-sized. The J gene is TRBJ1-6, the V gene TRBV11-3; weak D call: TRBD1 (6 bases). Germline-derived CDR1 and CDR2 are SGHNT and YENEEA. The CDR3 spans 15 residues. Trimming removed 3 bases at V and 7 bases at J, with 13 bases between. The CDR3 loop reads CASSLAGDPNSPLHF. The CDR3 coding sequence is TGTGCCAGCAGCTTGGCAGGGGACCCAAATTCACCCCTCCACTTT.

The CDR3 bases are TGCGCCAGCAAATACCGGGACGGCTCCTACGAGCAGTACTTC. Translating it yields CASKYRDGSYEQYF. The rearrangement joins TRBV5-1 to TRBJ2-7; D may correspond to TRBD1 or TRBD2 (5 bases each). This CDR3 is built from 14 residues. V was cut by 6 bases and J by 0 bases, with 13 bases left in between. Per the germline V gene, CDR1 is SGHRS and CDR2 is YFSETQ.

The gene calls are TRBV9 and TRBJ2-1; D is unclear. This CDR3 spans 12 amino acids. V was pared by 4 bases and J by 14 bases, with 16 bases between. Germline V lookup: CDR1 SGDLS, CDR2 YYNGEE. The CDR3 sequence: CASSPTQVEKFF. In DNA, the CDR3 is TGTGCCAGCAGCCCGACCCAGGTGGAGAAGTTCTTC.

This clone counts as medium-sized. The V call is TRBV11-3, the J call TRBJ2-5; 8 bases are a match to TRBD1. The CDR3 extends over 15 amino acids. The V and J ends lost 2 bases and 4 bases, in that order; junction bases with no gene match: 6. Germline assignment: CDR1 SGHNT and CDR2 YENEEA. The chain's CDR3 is CASSLNAGGLETQYF. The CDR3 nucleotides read TGTGCCAGCAGCTTAAACGCAGGGGGCCTAGAGACCCAGTACTTC.

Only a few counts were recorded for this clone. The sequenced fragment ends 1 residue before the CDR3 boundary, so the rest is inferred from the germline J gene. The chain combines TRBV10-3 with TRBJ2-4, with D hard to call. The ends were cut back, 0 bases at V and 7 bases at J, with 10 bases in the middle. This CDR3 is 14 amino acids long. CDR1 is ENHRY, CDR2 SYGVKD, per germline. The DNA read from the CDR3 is TGTGCCATCAGTGAGTCCGCGGATAGGAACATTCAGTAC. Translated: CAISESADRNIQY. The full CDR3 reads CAISESADRNIQYF.

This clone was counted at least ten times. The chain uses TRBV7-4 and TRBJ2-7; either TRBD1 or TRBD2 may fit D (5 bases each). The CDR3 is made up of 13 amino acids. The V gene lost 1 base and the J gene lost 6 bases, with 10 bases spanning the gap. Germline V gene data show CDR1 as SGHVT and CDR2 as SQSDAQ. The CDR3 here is CASSLVGVAEQYF. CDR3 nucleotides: TGTGCCAGCAGCTTAGTGGGGGTGGCCGAGCAGTACTTC. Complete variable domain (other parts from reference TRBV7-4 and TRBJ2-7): GAGVSQSPRYKVAKRGRDVALRCDSISGHVTLYWYRQTLGQGSEVLTYSQSDAQRDKSGRPSGRFSAERPERSVSTLKIQRTEQGDSAVYLCASSLVGVAEQYFGPGTRLTVT.

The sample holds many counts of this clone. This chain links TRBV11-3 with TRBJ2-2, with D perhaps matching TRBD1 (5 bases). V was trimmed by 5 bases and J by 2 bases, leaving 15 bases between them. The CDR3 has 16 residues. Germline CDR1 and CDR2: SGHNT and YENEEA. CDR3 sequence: CASSLEQGLNTGELFF. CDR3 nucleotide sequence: TGTGCCAGCAGCCTGGAGCAGGGTTTAAACACCGGGGAGCTGTTTTTT.

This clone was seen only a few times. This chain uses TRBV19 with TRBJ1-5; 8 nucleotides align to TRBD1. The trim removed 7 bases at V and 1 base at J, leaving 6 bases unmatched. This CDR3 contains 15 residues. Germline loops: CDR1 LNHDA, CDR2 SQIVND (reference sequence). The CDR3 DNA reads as TGTGCCAGTAAGACAGGGGAATTGAGCAATCAGCCCCAGCATTTT. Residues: CASKTGELSNQPQHF.

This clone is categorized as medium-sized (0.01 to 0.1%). In DNA, the CDR3 is TGTGCCAGTAGTATAAGGAAGAACACTGAAGCTTTCTTT. Protein product: CASSIRKNTEAFF. The V gene is TRBV19, the J gene TRBJ1-1; D not resolved. This CDR3 is 13 amino acids long. V was pared by 2 bases and J by 1 base, with 5 bases between. Germline CDR1 is LNHDA and CDR2 is SQIVND (reference sequence).